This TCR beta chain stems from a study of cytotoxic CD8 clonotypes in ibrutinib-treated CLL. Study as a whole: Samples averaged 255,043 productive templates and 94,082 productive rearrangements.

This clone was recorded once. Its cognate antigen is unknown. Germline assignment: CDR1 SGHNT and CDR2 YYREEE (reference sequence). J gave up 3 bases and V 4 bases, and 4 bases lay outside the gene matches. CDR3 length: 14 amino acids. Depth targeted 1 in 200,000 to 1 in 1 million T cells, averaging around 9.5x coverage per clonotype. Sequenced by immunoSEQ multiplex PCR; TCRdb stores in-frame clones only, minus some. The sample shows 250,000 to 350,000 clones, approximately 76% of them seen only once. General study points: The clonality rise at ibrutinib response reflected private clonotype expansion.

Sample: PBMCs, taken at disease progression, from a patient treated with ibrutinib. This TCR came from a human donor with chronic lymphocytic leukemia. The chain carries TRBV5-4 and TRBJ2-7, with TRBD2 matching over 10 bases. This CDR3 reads CASSTIAGGYEQYF. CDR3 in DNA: TGTGCCAGCAGCACAATAGCGGGAGGCTACGAGCAGTACTTC.